The 20 T cell receptor beta chains below were found in one sample sequenced in a study of tumor and adjacent non-tumor tissue in lung cancer. The template was RNA from unsorted bulk tissue. The library came from three nested PCR rounds adapted from ARM-PCR protocols. TCRdb passed the multiplex PCR reads through MiXCR, listing each CDR3 protein once. The sample holds more than 85,000 distinct CDR3 sequences, roughly 80% seen once. The sequencing sample was made of lung tumor tissue. These receptors were collected from a woman aged 55-75 years with non-small cell lung cancer.

Points on this clonotype: A junction boundary mismatches the germline segment, possibly from a read error. The rearrangement joins TRBV12-3 or TRBV12-4 to TRBJ2-2; weak D call: TRBD2 (6 bases). The CDR3 runs to 16 residues. Written as DNA, the CDR3 is TGTGCCAGCAGACCGCGGGACGGTTCGAACGCCGGGGGGCTGTTTTTT. Translation: CASRPRDGSNAGGLFF.

The J gene is TRBJ2-1, the V gene TRBV7-9; possibly TRBD1 for D (6 bases). The CDR3 has 17 amino acids. CDR1 SEHNR and CDR2 FQNEAQ come from the germline V gene (reference sequence). V lost 2 bases and J 8 bases, leaving 22 bases between the germline ends. In DNA form, the CDR3 reads TGTGCCAGCAGCTTACTGCTGATTGGTAGGGGGATAGATGAGCAGTTCTTC. Its protein product is CASSLLLIGRGIDEQFF. Full variable domain (remainder filled in from reference TRBV7-9 and TRBJ2-1): DTGVSQNPRHKITKRGQNVTFRCDPISEHNRLYWYRQTLGQGPEFLTYFQNEAQLEKSRLLSDRFSAERPKGSFSTLEIQRTEQGDSAMYLCASSLLLIGRGIDEQFFGPGTRLTVL.

As to this clonotype: A junction end diverges from the germline sequence, so it may reflect a read error. The rearrangement links TRBV20-1 to TRBJ2-7, with D perhaps matching TRBD2 (7 bases). Looked up from germline, CDR1 is DFQATT and CDR2 is SNEGSKA (reference sequence). The CDR3 spans 16 residues. CDR3: CSARDGSGDMTYEQYF. The CDR3 nucleotides read TGCAGTGCTAGAGATGGGAGCGGGGACATGACCTACGAGCAATACTTC.

This clonotype was picked up many times. This rearrangement joins TRBV6-5 to TRBJ2-1; TRBD1 might be the D (5 bases). Germline V lookup: CDR1 MNHEY, CDR2 SVGAGI. The ends were cut back, 6 bases at V and 5 bases at J, with 11 bases in the middle. The CDR3 spans 13 residues. The CDR3 spells CASRRGPHNEQFF. The CDR3 bases are TGTGCCAGCAGAAGGGGCCCGCACAATGAGCAGTTCTTC.

As concerns this clonotype: This may stem from a read error, because a much larger clone lies one nucleotide away. The chain carries TRBV13 and TRBJ2-2; either TRBD1 or TRBD2 may fit D (5 bases each). The V end was cut by 1 base, the J end by 5 bases, with 20 bases between. Germline assignment: CDR1 PRHDT and CDR2 FYEKMQ (reference sequence). The CDR3 is 18 amino acids. The CDR3 DNA reads TGTGCCAGCAGCTTAGTGGGGCTAGAGGGAAGAAGTACCGGGGAGCTGTTTTTT. This codes for CASSLVGLEGRSTGELFF.

Comment on this clonotype: The missing conserved phenylalanine or tryptophan at the end of this CDR3 makes a read error likely. J is TRBJ1-1 and V is TRBV10-3, with 9 positions matching TRBD1. Germline lookup yields CDR1 ENHRY and CDR2 SYGVKD. This CDR3 comprises 17 residues. Trimming cost V 7 bases and J 0 bases; bases outside gene matches: 12. The CDR3 DNA follows: TGTGCCATCAATAACAGGGGGCGCGGGGGCATGAACACTGAAGCTTTCTCT. Protein: CAINNRGRGGMNTEAFS.

The chain combines TRBV29-1 with TRBJ2-7, with D hard to call. This CDR3 spans 12 amino acids. Trimming took 4 bases from V and 3 from J, leaving 10 bases between them. Germline V gene lookup returns CDR1 SQVTM and CDR2 ANQGSEA. CDR3 loop: CSVVPVNYEQYF. In nucleotides, the CDR3 is TGCAGCGTTGTGCCTGTTAACTACGAGCAGTACTTC.

As regards this clonotype: Given a much more abundant clone one base away, this may be a read error. The chain employs TRBV6-5 and TRBJ2-1; D is unclear. Germline V gene data show CDR1 as MNHEY and CDR2 as SVGAGI. Trimming took 5 bases from V and 0 from J, leaving 5 bases between them. This CDR3 is 13 amino acids long. The DNA for the CDR3 is TGTGCCAGCAGTGAGAACTCCTACAATGAGCAGTTCTTC. Protein sequence: CASSENSYNEQFF.

This clonotype was detected only a few times. This may be a read error: a much more frequent sequence differs by one nucleotide. The V and J genes are TRBV4-3 and TRBJ1-2; D gene uncertain. V was shortened by 1 base and J by 0 bases, with 6 bases between the two germline ends. The CDR3 spans 14 residues. Germline V gene sequence: CDR1 LGHNA, CDR2 YSLEER. The CDR3 bases are TGCGCCAGCAGCCAAGGTCAATCTAACTATGGCTACACCTTC. Protein: CASSQGQSNYGYTF.

The chain carries TRBV20-1 and TRBJ2-3, with 11 bases aligning to TRBD2. CDR3 size: 17 residues. Germline-derived CDR1 and CDR2 are DFQATT and SNEGSKA (reference sequence). Losses at the gene ends were 4 bases for V and 2 bases for J; bases not matched to a gene: 11. Written as DNA, the CDR3 is TGCAGTGCTATAGATCAACTAGCGGGGGCTCCCACAGATACGCAGTATTTT. Amino acid sequence: CSAIDQLAGAPTDTQYF.

Worth noting for this clonotype: One end of the junction does not line up with germline, which may come from a read error. This sequence joins TRBV11-3 and TRBJ2-1, with TRBD2 matching 11 bases. CDR3 length equals 17 residues. Germline V CDR1 and CDR2: SGHNT, YENEEA. Here the CDR3 reads CASSIELTSGTHKEQLF. The CDR3 bases are TGTGCCAGCAGCATAGAGTTGACTAGCGGGACCCACAAAGAGCAGCTCTTC.

The chain uses TRBV28 and TRBJ1-5; D is unclear. Germline lookup yields CDR1 MDHEN and CDR2 SYDVKM. There are 16 residues in the CDR3. V lost 8 bases, J lost 0 bases, and 17 bases lay in between. The CDR3 is CASLPTTGYSNQPQHF. The CDR3 nucleotides read TGTGCCAGCCTCCCTACGACCGGCTATAGCAATCAGCCCCAGCATTTT.

For this clonotype: At one of its ends the junction is not consistent with the germline gene, which may arise from a read error. The chain uses TRBV7-2 and TRBJ2-2, with TRBD2 matching 9 bases. CDR1 is SGHTA, CDR2 FQGNSA, per germline. The CDR3 runs 16 residues. CDR3 region: CASSIPELAGTGELFF. CDR3 nucleotides: TGTGCCAGCAGCATACCGGAACTAGCGGGTACCGGGGAGCTCTTTTTT.

For this clonotype: Germline is not matched at one junction end, which may reflect a read error. The rearrangement uses TRBV11-2 and TRBJ1-1, with no clear D. The CDR3 runs 15 residues. Germline V CDR1 and CDR2: SGHAT, FQNNGV. The CDR3 DNA follows: TGTGCCAGCAGCTTGACTCCCGGACTAAACATTGAAGCTTTCTTT. This codes for CASSLTPGLNIEAFF.

This clonotype was seen at least ten times. This chain joins TRBV5-1 and TRBJ2-5; 9 bases are a match to TRBD1. The ends lost 4 bases at V and 5 bases at J; junction bases unmatched: 9. Germline V gene data show CDR1 as SGHRS and CDR2 as YFSETQ. This CDR3 has 15 residues. The CDR3 sequence is CASSRGQGGSETQYF. Here the CDR3 DNA reads TGCGCCAGCAGCCGGGGACAGGGTGGATCGGAGACCCAGTACTTC.

A word on this clonotype: Germline is not matched at one junction end, which may reflect a read error. The genes are TRBV14 and TRBJ2-3, with a tentative D call TRBD2 (6 bases). The CDR3 loop spans 17 amino acids. Germline CDR1 and CDR2: SGHDN and FVKESK. Here the CDR3 reads CASIQDAGIDGTDTQYF. CDR3 DNA sequence: TGTGCCAGCATCCAAGATGCGGGAATTGACGGCACAGATACGCAGTATTTT.

As concerns this clonotype: A read error may explain this, as a much larger clone is one base away. The chain links TRBV20-1 to TRBJ1-2, with D possibly TRBD1 on 5 matching bases. The CDR3 length is 12 residues. Per the germline V gene, CDR1 is DFQATT and CDR2 is SNEGSKA (reference sequence). In DNA form, the CDR3 reads TGCAGTGCCGGGGCACCTAACTATGGCTACGCCTTC. Translation: CSAGAPNYGYAF.

In the case of this clonotype: A much larger clonotype is one base distant, so this may be a read error. This is likely a read error, given that the CDR3 carries no conserved phenylalanine or tryptophan at its end. The chain has TRBV20-1 and TRBJ1-5; unclear D gene. Per the germline V gene, CDR1 is DFQATT and CDR2 is SNEGSKA (reference sequence). Trimming cost V 2 bases and J 2 bases, with 4 bases left between them. The CDR3 has 12 amino acids. CDR3 in amino acids: CSARSGNQPQHY. The CDR3 coding sequence is TGCAGTGCTAGATCCGGCAATCAGCCCCAGCATTAT.

Concerning this clonotype itself: One end of the junction fails to match germline, which may point to a read error. The chain has TRBV28 and TRBJ2-7; D perhaps matches TRBD1 (5 bases). Germline V gives CDR1 MDHEN, CDR2 SYDVKM. CDR3 length equals 13 residues. CDR3 in amino acids: CARSFGRAHEQYF. CDR3 nucleotide sequence: TGTGCCAGAAGTTTCGGCAGGGCACACGAGCAGTACTTC. Full variable domain (outside the CDR3, taken from reference TRBV28 and TRBJ2-7): DVKVTQSSRYLVKRTGEKVFLECVQDMDHENMFWYRQDPGLGLRLIYFSYDVKMKEKGDIPEGYSVSREKKERFSLILESASTNQTSMYLCARSFGRAHEQYFGPGTRLTVT.

In regard to this clonotype: This may come from a read error, since a much larger clone is one base off. The rearrangement uses TRBV6-2 or TRBV6-3 and TRBJ1-6; tentatively, D is TRBD1 (5 bases). The CDR3 length is 15 residues. Germline CDR1 reads MNHEY; CDR2 reads SVGEGT. CDR3 residues: CASRRPTEGGAPHHF. CDR3 bases: TGTGCCAGCAGACGCCCAACTGAAGGAGGGGCACCCCACCACTTT.